One and the same sample provided the 2 T cell receptor beta chains below, sequenced in a study of somatic mutations in cytotoxic T cells in rheumatoid arthritis. Clones were read by immunoSEQ multiplex PCR, and TCRdb kept only the in-frame ones, dropping some. This sample has 9,000 or so clones, with 60% to 80% found just once. Sequenced sample: CD8+ T cells sorted from blood. These receptor sequences come from an adult with rheumatoid arthritis.

The CDR3 DNA is TGTGCCAGCAGCTTGGCCAGCTCCTACGAGCAGTACTTC. Residues: CASSLASSYEQYF. This chain connects TRBV5-6 to TRBJ2-7; D gene unclear. Germline V gene data show CDR1 as SGHDT and CDR2 as YYEEEE. The ends were cut back, 0 bases at V and 0 bases at J, with 4 bases in the middle. The CDR3 extends over 13 amino acids.

This sequence joins TRBV11-2 and TRBJ2-1; D gene unclear. V was clipped by 3 bases and J by 7 bases, with 10 bases between them. CDR3 length equals 13 residues. The germline V gene encodes CDR1 SGHAT and CDR2 FQNNGV. The chain's CDR3 is CASSFGGANEQFF. The CDR3 nucleotides read TGTGCCAGCAGCTTCGGTGGAGCTAATGAGCAGTTCTTC.